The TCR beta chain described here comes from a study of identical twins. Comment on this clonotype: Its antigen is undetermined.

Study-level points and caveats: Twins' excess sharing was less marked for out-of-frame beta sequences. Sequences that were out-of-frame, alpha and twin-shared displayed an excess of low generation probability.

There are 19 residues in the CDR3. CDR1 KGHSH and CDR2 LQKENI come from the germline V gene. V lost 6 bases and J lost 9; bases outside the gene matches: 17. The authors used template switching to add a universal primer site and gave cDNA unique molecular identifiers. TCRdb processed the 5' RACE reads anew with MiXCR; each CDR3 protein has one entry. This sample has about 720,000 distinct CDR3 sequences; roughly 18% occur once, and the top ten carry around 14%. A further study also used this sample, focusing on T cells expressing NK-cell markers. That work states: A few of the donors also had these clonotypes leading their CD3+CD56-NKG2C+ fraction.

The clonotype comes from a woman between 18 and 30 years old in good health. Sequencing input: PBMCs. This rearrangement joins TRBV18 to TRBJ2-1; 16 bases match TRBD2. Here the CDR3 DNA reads TGTGCCAGCTCCCCGGGAAATTCCGGGACTAGCGGGAGGGCCGGTGAGCAGTTCTTC. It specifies CASSPGNSGTSGRAGEQFF.